The rows below give T cell receptor beta chains drawn from one sample of a study of beta chain features in type 1 diabetes. Libraries were prepared by immunoSEQ multiplex PCR; TCRdb keeps only in-frame clonotypes and omits some of them. The table includes around 250,000 clones, around 65% detected once. The sample comprised naive CD4+ T cells from blood. The receptors derive from a man aged 25 to 45 in good health. CDR3s include the opening cysteine and the closing phenylalanine or tryptophan. A D gene is named only where the DNA matches it firmly. The size field is filled for only some rows; it gives once, few, many or a size class.

cdr3_nt: TGTGCCAGCAGTCGACTAGCAGATACGCAGTATTTT
cdr3_aa: CASSRLADTQYF
j_call: TRBJ2-3
v_call: TRBV25-1
d_call: NA
clone_size: NA

cdr3_nt: TGTGCCAGCAAAGGGACAGGGGTCATCCAAGAGACCCAGTACTTC
cdr3_aa: CASKGTGVIQETQYF
j_call: TRBJ2-5
v_call: TRBV25-1
d_call: TRBD1
clone_size: NA

cdr3_nt: TGTGCCAGCAGCCTGGGACAGGTTGGCTTTAGCTCCTACGAGCAGTACTTC
cdr3_aa: CASSLGQVGFSSYEQYF
j_call: TRBJ2-7
v_call: TRBV14
d_call: TRBD1
clone_size: NA

cdr3_nt: TGCGCCAGCAGCTTGGCTCCCTCCGCTGGGGCCAACGTCCTGACTTTC
cdr3_aa: CASSLAPSAGANVLTF
j_call: TRBJ2-6
v_call: TRBV5-1
d_call: NA
clone_size: NA

cdr3_nt: TGTGCCAGCAGATCCGGGTGGAGCCAAGAGACCCAGTACTTC
cdr3_aa: CASRSGWSQETQYF
j_call: TRBJ2-5
v_call: TRBV7-9
d_call: NA
clone_size: NA

cdr3_nt: TGTGCCTGGGGACCCACCAAAGGTGAAGCTTTCTTT
cdr3_aa: CAWGPTKGEAFF
j_call: TRBJ1-1
v_call: TRBV30
d_call: NA
clone_size: NA

cdr3_nt: TGTGCCAGCAGCGACGGCACTAGCGGGAGAACCGGGGAGCTGTTTTTT
cdr3_aa: CASSDGTSGRTGELFF
j_call: TRBJ2-2
v_call: TRBV5-4
d_call: TRBD2
clone_size: NA

cdr3_nt: TGTGCCAGCAGCCCTGGGACAGGGTTGTACAATGAGCAGTTCTTC
cdr3_aa: CASSPGTGLYNEQFF
j_call: TRBJ2-1
v_call: TRBV5-6
d_call: TRBD1
clone_size: NA

cdr3_nt: TGTGCCAGCAGCGCACGACCTAGCACAGATACGCAGTATTTT
cdr3_aa: CASSARPSTDTQYF
j_call: TRBJ2-3
v_call: TRBV7-9
d_call: NA
clone_size: NA

cdr3_nt: TGTGCCAGCAGCAAAAGGGGAGCTGGTTCACCCCTCCACTTT
cdr3_aa: CASSKRGAGSPLHF
j_call: TRBJ1-6
v_call: TRBV7-2
d_call: NA
clone_size: NA

cdr3_nt: TGTGCCAGCAGCTTGGGACAGAGCTCCTACAATGAGCAGTTCTTC
cdr3_aa: CASSLGQSSYNEQFF
j_call: TRBJ2-1
v_call: TRBV11-2
d_call: TRBD1
clone_size: NA

cdr3_nt: TGTGCCAGCAGTCCAACAGAAATTACTAATGAAAAACTGTTTTTT
cdr3_aa: CASSPTEITNEKLFF
j_call: TRBJ1-4
v_call: TRBV4-2
d_call: NA
clone_size: NA

cdr3_nt: TGCGCCAGCAGTCAATCGTTCGCTTATCCCTACGAGCAGTACTTC
cdr3_aa: CASSQSFAYPYEQYF
j_call: TRBJ2-7
v_call: TRBV23-1
d_call: NA
clone_size: NA

cdr3_nt: TGTGCCTGGAGACCGTTTCAGGGGCTAGCAAAGGGGACCCAGTACTTC
cdr3_aa: CAWRPFQGLAKGTQYF
j_call: TRBJ2-5
v_call: TRBV30
d_call: NA
clone_size: NA

cdr3_nt: TGTGCCAGCACAAAAAGGACTCCTTCTAGTGAGACCCAGTACTTC
cdr3_aa: CASTKRTPSSETQYF
j_call: TRBJ2-5
v_call: TRBV28
d_call: NA
clone_size: NA

cdr3_nt: TGTGCCTGGATAGCCGGGACGCACAATGAGCAGTTCTTC
cdr3_aa: CAWIAGTHNEQFF
j_call: TRBJ2-1
v_call: TRBV30
d_call: NA
clone_size: NA

cdr3_nt: TGTGCCAGCAGCTTCGACGGTGGCGTGAGCTCCTACGAGCAGTACTTC
cdr3_aa: CASSFDGGVSSYEQYF
j_call: TRBJ2-7
v_call: TRBV7-2
d_call: NA
clone_size: NA

cdr3_nt: TGCAGCGTTGGGACAACCCCCGGGGAGCAGTACTTC
cdr3_aa: CSVGTTPGEQYF
j_call: TRBJ2-7
v_call: TRBV29-1
d_call: NA
clone_size: few

cdr3_nt: TGTGCCAGCAGGCCCAGTCTGGGTGAGCAGTACTTC
cdr3_aa: CASRPSLGEQYF
j_call: TRBJ2-7
v_call: TRBV28
d_call: NA
clone_size: NA

cdr3_nt: TGCAGCGTTGCGACAGGCACAGATACGCAGTATTTT
cdr3_aa: CSVATGTDTQYF
j_call: TRBJ2-3
v_call: TRBV29-1
d_call: NA
clone_size: NA

cdr3_nt: TGTGCCAGCAGCGTAGAGCGGGGTACAGGGGCCAACGTCCTGACTTTC
cdr3_aa: CASSVERGTGANVLTF
j_call: TRBJ2-6
v_call: TRBV9
d_call: TRBD2
clone_size: NA

cdr3_nt: TGTGCCAGCAGCGTGAGCGCGAGCTCCTACAATGAGCAGTTCTTC
cdr3_aa: CASSVSASSYNEQFF
j_call: TRBJ2-1
v_call: TRBV9
d_call: NA
clone_size: NA

cdr3_nt: TGCAGCGTTCCCTCCGCTCGGGACGTCGTAGAGACCCAGTACTTC
cdr3_aa: CSVPSARDVVETQYF
j_call: TRBJ2-5
v_call: TRBV29-1
d_call: NA
clone_size: NA

cdr3_nt: TGTGCCTGGAGTTCCCAGCGGGAGAAGTTCTTC
cdr3_aa: CAWSSQREKFF
j_call: TRBJ2-1
v_call: TRBV30
d_call: TRBD2
clone_size: NA

cdr3_nt: TGTGCCTGGAGGGGACAGGGAGGCACAGATACGCAGTATTTT
cdr3_aa: CAWRGQGGTDTQYF
j_call: TRBJ2-3
v_call: TRBV30
d_call: TRBD1
clone_size: NA

cdr3_nt: TGTGCCAGCAGCGCTCTAGCGGGAGGAGGTACAGATACGCAGTATTTT
cdr3_aa: CASSALAGGGTDTQYF
j_call: TRBJ2-3
v_call: TRBV9
d_call: TRBD2
clone_size: NA

cdr3_nt: TGTGCCAGCAGGGGACAGGTCCAAAACATTCAGTACTTC
cdr3_aa: CASRGQVQNIQYF
j_call: TRBJ2-4
v_call: TRBV2
d_call: TRBD1
clone_size: NA

cdr3_nt: TGCAGCGCCACTAGCAAGCAGACCTACGAGCAGTACTTC
cdr3_aa: CSATSKQTYEQYF
j_call: TRBJ2-7
v_call: TRBV29-1
d_call: NA
clone_size: NA

cdr3_nt: TGTGCCTGGAGTGTGGGTGGGACAATGGAGACCCAGTACTTC
cdr3_aa: CAWSVGGTMETQYF
j_call: TRBJ2-5
v_call: TRBV30
d_call: NA
clone_size: once